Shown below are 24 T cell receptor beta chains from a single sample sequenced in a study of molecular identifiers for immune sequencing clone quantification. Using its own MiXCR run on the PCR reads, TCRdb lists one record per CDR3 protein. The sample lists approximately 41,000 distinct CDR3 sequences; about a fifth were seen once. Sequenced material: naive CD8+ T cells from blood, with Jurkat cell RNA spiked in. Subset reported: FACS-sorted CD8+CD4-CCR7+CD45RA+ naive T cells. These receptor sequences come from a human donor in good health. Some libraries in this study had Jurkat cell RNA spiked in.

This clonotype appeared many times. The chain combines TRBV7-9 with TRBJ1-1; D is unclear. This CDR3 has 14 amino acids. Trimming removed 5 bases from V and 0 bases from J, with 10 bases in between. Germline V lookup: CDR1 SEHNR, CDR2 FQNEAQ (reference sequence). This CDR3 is CASSLLDMNTEAFF. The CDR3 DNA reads TGTGCCAGCAGCCTGCTCGACATGAACACTGAAGCTTTCTTT.

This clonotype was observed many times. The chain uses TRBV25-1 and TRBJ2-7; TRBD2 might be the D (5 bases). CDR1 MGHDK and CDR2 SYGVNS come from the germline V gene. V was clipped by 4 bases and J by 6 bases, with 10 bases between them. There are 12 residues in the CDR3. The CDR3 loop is CASSGNGLEQYF. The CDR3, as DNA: TGTGCCAGCAGTGGGAACGGACTCGAGCAGTACTTC.

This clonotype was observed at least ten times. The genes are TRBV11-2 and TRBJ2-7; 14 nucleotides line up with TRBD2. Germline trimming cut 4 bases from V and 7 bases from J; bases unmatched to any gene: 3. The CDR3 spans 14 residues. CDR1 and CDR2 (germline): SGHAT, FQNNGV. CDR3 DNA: TGTGCCAGCAGCTCGGGACTAGCGGGAGTTGAGCAGTACTTC. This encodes CASSSGLAGVEQYF. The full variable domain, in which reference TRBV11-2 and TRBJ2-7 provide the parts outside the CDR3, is EAGVAQSPRYKIIEKRQSVAFWCNPISGHATLYWYQQILGQGPKLLIQFQNNGVVDDSQLPKDRFSAERLKGVDSTLKIQPAKLEDSAVYLCASSSGLAGVEQYFGPGTRLTVT.

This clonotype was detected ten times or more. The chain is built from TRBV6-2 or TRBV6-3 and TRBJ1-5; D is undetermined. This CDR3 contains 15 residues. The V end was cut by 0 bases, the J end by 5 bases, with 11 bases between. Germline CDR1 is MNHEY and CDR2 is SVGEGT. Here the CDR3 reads CASSYSGPGHQPQHF. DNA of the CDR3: TGTGCCAGCAGTTACTCCGGACCGGGCCATCAGCCCCAGCATTTT.

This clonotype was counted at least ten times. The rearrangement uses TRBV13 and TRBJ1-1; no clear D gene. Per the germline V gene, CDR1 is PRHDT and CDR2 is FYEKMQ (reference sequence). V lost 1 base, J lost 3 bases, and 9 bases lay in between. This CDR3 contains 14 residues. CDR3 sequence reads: CASSLAQLYTEAFF. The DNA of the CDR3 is TGTGCCAGCAGCTTAGCACAGCTCTACACTGAAGCTTTCTTT.

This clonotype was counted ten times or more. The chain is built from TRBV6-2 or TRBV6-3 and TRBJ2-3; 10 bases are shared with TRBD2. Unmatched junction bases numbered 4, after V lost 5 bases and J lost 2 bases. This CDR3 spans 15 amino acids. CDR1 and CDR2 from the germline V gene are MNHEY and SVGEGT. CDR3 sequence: CASSGLAVTTDTQYF. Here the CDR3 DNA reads TGTGCCAGCAGTGGACTAGCGGTGACCACAGATACGCAGTATTTT.

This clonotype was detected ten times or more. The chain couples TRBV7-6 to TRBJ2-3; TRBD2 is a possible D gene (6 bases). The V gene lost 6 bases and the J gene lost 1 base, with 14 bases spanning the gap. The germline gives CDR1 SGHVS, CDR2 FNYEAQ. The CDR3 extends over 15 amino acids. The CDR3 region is CASSPSGGGTDTQYF. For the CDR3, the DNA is TGTGCCAGCAGTCCTTCCGGGGGAGGCACAGATACGCAGTATTTT.

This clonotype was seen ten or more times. The CDR3 reads CASSITHEAFF. The DNA for the CDR3 is TGTGCCAGTAGTATAACCCATGAAGCTTTCTTT. The V and J genes are TRBV19 and TRBJ1-1; no clear D gene. The V end lost 2 bases, the J end lost 7 bases, and 5 bases lay between the germline ends. The CDR3 is 11 residues long. Germline assignment: CDR1 LNHDA and CDR2 SQIVND (reference sequence).

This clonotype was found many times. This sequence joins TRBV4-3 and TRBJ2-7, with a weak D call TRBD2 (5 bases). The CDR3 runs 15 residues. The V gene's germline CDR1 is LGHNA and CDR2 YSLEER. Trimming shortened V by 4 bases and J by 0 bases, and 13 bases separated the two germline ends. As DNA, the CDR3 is TGCGCCAGCAGCCCGTTCGAGGGTAGCTCCTACGAGCAGTACTTC. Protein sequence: CASSPFEGSSYEQYF.

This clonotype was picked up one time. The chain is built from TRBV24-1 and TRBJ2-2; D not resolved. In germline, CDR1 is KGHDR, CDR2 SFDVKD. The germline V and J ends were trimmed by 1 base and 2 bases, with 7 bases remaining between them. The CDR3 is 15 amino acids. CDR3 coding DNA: TGTGCCACCAGTGATTTCCAGGCTAACACCGGGGAGCTGTTTTTT. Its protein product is CATSDFQANTGELFF.

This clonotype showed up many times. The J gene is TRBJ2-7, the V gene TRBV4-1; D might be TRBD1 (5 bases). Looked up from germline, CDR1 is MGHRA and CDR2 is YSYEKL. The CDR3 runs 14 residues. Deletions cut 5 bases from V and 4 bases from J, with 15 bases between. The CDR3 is CASSLDSGPYEQYF. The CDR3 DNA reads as TGCGCCAGCAGCTTAGATTCAGGGCCATACGAGCAGTACTTC.

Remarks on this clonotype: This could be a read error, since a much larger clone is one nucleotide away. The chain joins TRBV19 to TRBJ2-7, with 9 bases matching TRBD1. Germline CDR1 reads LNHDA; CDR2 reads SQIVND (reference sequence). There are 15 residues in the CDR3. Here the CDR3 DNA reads TGTGCCCGTAGTACCGGGACAGGGAGGGTCCACGAGCAGTACTTC. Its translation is CARSTGTGRVHEQYF.

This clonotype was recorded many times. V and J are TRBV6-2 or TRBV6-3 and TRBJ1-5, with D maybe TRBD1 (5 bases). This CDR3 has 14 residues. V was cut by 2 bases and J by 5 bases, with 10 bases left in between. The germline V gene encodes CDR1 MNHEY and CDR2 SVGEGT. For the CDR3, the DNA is TGTGCCAGCAGTTACGGGGGGTCCCATCAGCCCCAGCATTTT. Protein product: CASSYGGSHQPQHF.

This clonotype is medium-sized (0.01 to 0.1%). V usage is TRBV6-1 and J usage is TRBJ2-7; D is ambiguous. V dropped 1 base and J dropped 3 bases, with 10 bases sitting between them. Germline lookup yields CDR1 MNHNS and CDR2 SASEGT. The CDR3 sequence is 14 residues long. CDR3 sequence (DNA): TGTGCCAGCAGTGAAGATCTGCTTTTCTACGAGCAGTACTTC. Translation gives CASSEDLLFYEQYF.

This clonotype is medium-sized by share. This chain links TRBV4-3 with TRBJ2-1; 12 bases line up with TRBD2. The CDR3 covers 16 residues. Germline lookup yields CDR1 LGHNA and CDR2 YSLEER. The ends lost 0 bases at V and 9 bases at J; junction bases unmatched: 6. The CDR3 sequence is CASSQDKGLAGGEQFF. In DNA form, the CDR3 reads TGCGCCAGCAGCCAAGATAAGGGACTAGCGGGCGGTGAGCAGTTCTTC.

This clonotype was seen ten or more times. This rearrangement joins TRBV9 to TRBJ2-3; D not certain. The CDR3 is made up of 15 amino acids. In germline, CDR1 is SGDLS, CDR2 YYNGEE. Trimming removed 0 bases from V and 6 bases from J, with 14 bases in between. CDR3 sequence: CASSVGLTLEDTQYF. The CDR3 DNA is TGTGCCAGCAGCGTAGGACTGACGTTAGAGGATACGCAGTATTTT.

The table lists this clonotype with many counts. CDR3 coding DNA: TGCGCCAGCAGCCAAGGCGGAACCTACGAGCAGTACTTC. Protein sequence: CASSQGGTYEQYF. This chain links TRBV4-3 with TRBJ2-7, with D hard to call. Deletions cut 1 base from V and 2 bases from J, with 6 bases between. The CDR3 length is 13 residues. Germline CDR1 is LGHNA and CDR2 is YSLEER.

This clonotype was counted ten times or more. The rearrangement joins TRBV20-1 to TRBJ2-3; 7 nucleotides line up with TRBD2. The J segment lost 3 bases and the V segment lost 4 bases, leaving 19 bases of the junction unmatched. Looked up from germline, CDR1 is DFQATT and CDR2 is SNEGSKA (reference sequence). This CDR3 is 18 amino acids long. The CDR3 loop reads CSANGEEAGARWTDTQYF. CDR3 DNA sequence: TGCAGTGCTAATGGGGAAGAGGCGGGAGCCAGGTGGACAGATACGCAGTATTTT.

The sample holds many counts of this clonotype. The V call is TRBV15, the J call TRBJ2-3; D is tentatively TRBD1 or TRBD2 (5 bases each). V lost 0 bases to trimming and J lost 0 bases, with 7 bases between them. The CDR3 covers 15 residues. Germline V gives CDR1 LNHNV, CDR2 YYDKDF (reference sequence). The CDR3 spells CATSRDWDSTDTQYF. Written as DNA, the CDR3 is TGTGCCACCAGCAGAGATTGGGACAGCACAGATACGCAGTATTTT.

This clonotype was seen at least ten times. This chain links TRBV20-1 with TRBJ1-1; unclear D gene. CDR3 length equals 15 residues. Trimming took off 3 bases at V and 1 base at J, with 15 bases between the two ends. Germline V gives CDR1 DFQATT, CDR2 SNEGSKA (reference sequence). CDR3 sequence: CSARANRYRNTEAFF. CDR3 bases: TGCAGTGCTAGGGCCAACCGGTACAGGAACACTGAAGCTTTCTTT.

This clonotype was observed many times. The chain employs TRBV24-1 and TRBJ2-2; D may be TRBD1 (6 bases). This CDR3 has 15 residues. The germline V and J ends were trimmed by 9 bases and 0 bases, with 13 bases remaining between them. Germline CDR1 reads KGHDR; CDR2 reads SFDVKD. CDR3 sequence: CATDPGTSNTGELFF. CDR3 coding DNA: TGTGCCACCGATCCCGGGACATCGAACACCGGGGAGCTGTTTTTT.

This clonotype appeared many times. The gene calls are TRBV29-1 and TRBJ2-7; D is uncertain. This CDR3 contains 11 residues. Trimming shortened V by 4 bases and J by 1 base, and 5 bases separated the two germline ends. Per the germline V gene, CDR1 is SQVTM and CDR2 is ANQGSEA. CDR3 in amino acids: CSVALSYEQYF. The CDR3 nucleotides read TGCAGCGTTGCGTTATCCTACGAGCAGTACTTC.

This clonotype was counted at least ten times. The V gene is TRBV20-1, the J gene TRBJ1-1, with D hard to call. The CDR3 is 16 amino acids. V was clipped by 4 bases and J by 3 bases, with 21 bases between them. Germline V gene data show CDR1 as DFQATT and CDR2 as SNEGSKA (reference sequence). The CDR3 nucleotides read TGCAGTGCTATAAGGCCCCACCCGGACGGCCACACTGAAGCTTTCTTT. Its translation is CSAIRPHPDGHTEAFF.

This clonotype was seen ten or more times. CDR3 bases: TGTGCCAGTAGTATCGGGGCCGCAACTAATGAAAAACTGTTTTTT. This sequence encodes CASSIGAATNEKLFF. V and J are TRBV19 and TRBJ1-4; TRBD1 is a possible D gene (5 bases). V dropped 3 bases and J dropped 0 bases, with 8 bases sitting between them. CDR3 length: 15 residues. Germline-derived CDR1 and CDR2 are LNHDA and SQIVND (reference sequence).